These 31 T cell receptor beta chains came from one sample sequenced in a study of memory CD4+ T cells and cytomegalovirus serostatus. The sort gate was single viable CD3+CD4+CD8-CD45RO+ cells for memory CD4+ T cells. The data were produced by immunoSEQ multiplex PCR, yet TCRdb's version contains in-frame clones alone and is incomplete. The sample holds 40,000 to 50,000 clones, 74% seen once. The specimen was memory CD4+ T cells from blood. The receptors derive from an adult in good health and CMV-seropositive.

The chain is built from TRBV4-3 and TRBJ1-3, with unresolved D. Trimming stripped 1 base from V and 0 bases from J, with 16 bases between. This CDR3 spans 18 amino acids. Germline V gene sequence: CDR1 LGHNA, CDR2 YSLEER. The CDR3 reads CASSQAHGYRGSGNTIYF. The CDR3 bases are TGCGCCAGCAGCCAAGCCCACGGATATCGGGGCTCTGGAAACACCATATATTTT.

The chain employs TRBV5-4 and TRBJ1-1, with 7 bases lining up with TRBD1. CDR3 length equals 13 residues. Germline-derived CDR1 and CDR2 are SGHNT and YYREEE (reference sequence). V lost 6 bases, J lost 7 bases, and 9 bases stayed unmatched. This CDR3 is CASKSLRDSEAFF. Here the CDR3 DNA reads TGTGCCAGCAAGTCACTCCGGGACAGTGAAGCTTTCTTT. The full variable domain, in which reference TRBV5-4 and TRBJ1-1 provide the parts outside the CDR3, is ETGVTQSPTHLIKTRGQQVTLRCSSQSGHNTVSWYQQALGQGPQFIFQYYREEENGRGNFPPRFSGLQFPNYSSELNVNALELDDSALYLCASKSLRDSEAFFGQGTRLTVV.

This clone was detected once. The J gene is TRBJ2-3, the V gene TRBV5-1; D is unresolved. Germline CDR1 is SGHRS and CDR2 is YFSETQ. V was clipped by 4 bases and J by 2 bases, with 2 bases between them. This CDR3 has 11 amino acids. CDR3 sequence reads: CASSNTDTQYF. The CDR3 DNA reads TGCGCCAGCAGCAACACAGATACGCAGTATTTT. The entire variable domain, with the rest obtained from reference TRBV5-1 and TRBJ2-3, is as follows: KAGVTQTPRYLIKTRGQQVTLSCSPISGHRSVSWYQQTPGQGLQFLFEYFSETQRNKGNFPGRFSGRQFSNSRSEMNVSTLELGDSALYLCASSNTDTQYFGPGTRLTVL.

V is TRBV7-3 and J is TRBJ2-1; D is ambiguous. V was clipped by 5 bases and J by 6 bases, with 11 bases between them. The germline V gene has CDR1 SGHTA and CDR2 FQGTGA. The CDR3 has 13 amino acids. The CDR3 here is CASSAARTNEQFF. The CDR3 DNA reads as TGTGCCAGCAGCGCAGCCCGGACCAATGAGCAGTTCTTC.

The rearrangement links TRBV7-2 to TRBJ2-3, with 7 bases identical to TRBD1. The CDR3 has 15 amino acids. V trimming: 4 bases; J trimming: 3 bases; junction bases outside the gene matches: 7. Germline lookup yields CDR1 SGHTA and CDR2 FQGNSA. CDR3 DNA: TGTGCCAGCAGCTCACAGGGGCTTTTGACAGATACGCAGTATTTT. It translates to CASSSQGLLTDTQYF.

This clone occurred a few times. In DNA, the CDR3 is TGCAGCGTTCCCAGGGGTGGGCAGGGGAACACTGAAGCTTTCTTT. It codes for CSVPRGGQGNTEAFF. The chain recombines TRBV29-1 with TRBJ1-1; D might be TRBD1 (6 bases). Between the trimmed V and J ends, which lost 5 bases and 1 base, there was a span of 17 bases. The V gene's germline CDR1 is SQVTM and CDR2 ANQGSEA. The CDR3 is 15 residues long.

The gene calls are TRBV11-2 and TRBJ1-4; D gene uncertain. Germline V gene lookup returns CDR1 SGHAT and CDR2 FQNNGV. The CDR3 spans 14 residues. Trimming left V 6 bases short and J 0 bases short, with 8 bases between. In nucleotides, the CDR3 is TGTGCCAGCAGTTACAGCCCAACTAATGAAAAACTGTTTTTT. It is translated as CASSYSPTNEKLFF. Full variable domain (missing parts from reference TRBV11-2 and TRBJ1-4): EAGVAQSPRYKIIEKRQSVAFWCNPISGHATLYWYQQILGQGPKLLIQFQNNGVVDDSQLPKDRFSAERLKGVDSTLKIQPAKLEDSAVYLCASSYSPTNEKLFFGSGTQLSVL.

This rearrangement joins TRBV20-1 to TRBJ1-2; unclear D gene. Trimming cost V 4 bases and J 4 bases, with 4 bases left between them. Germline CDR1 and CDR2: DFQATT and SNEGSKA (reference sequence). The CDR3 is 10 amino acids. Here the CDR3 reads CSATIYGYTF. CDR3 coding DNA: TGCAGTGCTACCATCTATGGCTACACCTTC.

The chain links TRBV5-1 to TRBJ2-5; possible D gene TRBD1, 6 bases. Germline CDR1 and CDR2: SGHRS and YFSETQ. This CDR3 comprises 14 residues. Deletions cut 2 bases from V and 4 bases from J, with 12 bases between. CDR3 in amino acids: CASSFGQGPETQYF. CDR3 DNA: TGCGCCAGCAGCTTTGGGCAGGGGCCAGAGACCCAGTACTTC.

The V gene is TRBV10-3, the J gene TRBJ2-7, with 9 bases fitting TRBD1. The trim removed 4 bases at V and 0 bases at J, leaving 1 base unmatched. CDR1 is ENHRY and CDR2 is SYGVKD in the germline V gene. This CDR3 has 14 residues. The CDR3 loop reads CAISVGQGSYEQYF. The CDR3 nucleotides are TGTGCCATCAGTGTGGGACAGGGCTCCTACGAGCAGTACTTC.

The rearrangement joins TRBV7-9 to TRBJ2-3; D gene unclear. The CDR3 totals 13 residues. V shed 5 bases and J shed 5 bases, with 11 bases lying between them. Looked up from germline, CDR1 is SEHNR and CDR2 is FQNEAQ (reference sequence). CDR3 bases: TGTGCCAGCAGCCTCGCGGTAGGAGATACGCAGTATTTT. It yields the protein CASSLAVGDTQYF.

In this sample, this clone turned up a few times. The rearrangement joins TRBV7-2 to TRBJ1-2; D ambiguous. Trimming took off 3 bases at V and 6 bases at J, with 17 bases between the two ends. The CDR3 contains 15 residues. Germline assignment: CDR1 SGHTA and CDR2 FQGNSA. The CDR3 is CASSFSRYLDNGYTF. The DNA of the CDR3 is TGTGCCAGCAGCTTCTCTCGTTATCTCGACAATGGCTACACCTTC.

On this clone: Its ends do not fully match the called genes, so a read error is possible. The V call is TRBV7-7, the J call TRBJ2-2; D unclear. Germline loops: CDR1 SSHAT, CDR2 FNYEAQ (reference sequence). The CDR3 has 16 amino acids. The CDR3, as DNA: TGTGCTAGCAGCTTGAAAACAGATCGGAACACCGGGGAGCTGTTTTTT. This encodes CASSLKTDRNTGELFF.

The chain has TRBV6-1 and TRBJ1-4; D is undetermined. This CDR3 is 14 amino acids long. The germline V gene has CDR1 MNHNS and CDR2 SASEGT. Between the trimmed V and J ends, which lost 1 base and 4 bases, there was a span of 7 bases. CDR3 DNA: TGTGCCAGCAGTGAAGAGGGAATTAATGAAAAACTGTTTTTT. It encodes CASSEEGINEKLFF.

The J gene is TRBJ1-4, the V gene TRBV5-6; no firm D call. Germline V gene lookup returns CDR1 SGHDT and CDR2 YYEEEE. V was trimmed by 0 bases and J by 0 bases, leaving 6 bases between them. The CDR3 is 15 amino acids. CDR3 sequence (DNA): TGTGCCAGCAGCTTGGAAGTTGCAACTAATGAAAAACTGTTTTTT. This gives the protein CASSLEVATNEKLFF. Full variable domain (remainder filled in from reference TRBV5-6 and TRBJ1-4): DAGVTQSPTHLIKTRGQQVTLRCSPKSGHDTVSWYQQALGQGPQFIFQYYEEEERQRGNFPDRFSGHQFPNYSSELNVNALLLGDSALYLCASSLEVATNEKLFFGSGTQLSVL.

The V call is TRBV5-6, the J call TRBJ2-7, with D possibly being TRBD1 (5 bases). Trimming stripped 0 bases from V and 3 bases from J, with 10 bases between. Germline V gives CDR1 SGHDT, CDR2 YYEEEE. CDR3 size: 14 residues. CDR3 coding DNA: TGTGCCAGCAGCTTGGAGCCAGGGAACTACGAGCAGTACTTC. Residues: CASSLEPGNYEQYF.

The rearrangement uses TRBV20-1 and TRBJ2-5; D is unclear. V lost 3 bases and J lost 2, with 4 bases in between. This CDR3 comprises 11 residues. Germline CDR1 is DFQATT and CDR2 is SNEGSKA (reference sequence). CDR3 protein: CSARWQETQYF. The DNA for the CDR3 is TGCAGTGCTAGGTGGCAAGAGACCCAGTACTTC.

The rearrangement joins TRBV28 to TRBJ1-5; TRBD1 matches 9 bases. Germline V lookup: CDR1 MDHEN, CDR2 SYDVKM. There are 14 residues in the CDR3. The ends lost 6 bases at V and 5 bases at J; junction bases unmatched: 5. This CDR3 reads CASRRQGGHQPQHF. Here the CDR3 DNA reads TGTGCCAGCAGACGACAGGGGGGTCATCAGCCCCAGCATTTT.

The chain employs TRBV6-5 and TRBJ2-1; D not certain. The V end lost 5 bases, the J end lost 7 bases, and 6 bases lay between the germline ends. Germline V gene sequence: CDR1 MNHEY, CDR2 SVGAGI. The length of the CDR3 is 11 residues. CDR3 bases: TGTGCCAGCAGTGACGGTAATGAGCAGTTCTTC. This codes for CASSDGNEQFF.

This sequence joins TRBV5-1 and TRBJ1-1; D perhaps matches TRBD1 (6 bases). The V end lost 0 bases, the J end lost 4 bases, and 13 bases lay between the germline ends. The CDR3 is 15 amino acids. Germline loops: CDR1 SGHRS, CDR2 YFSETQ. CDR3 bases: TGCGCCAGCAGCTTGGCCCCGGACAGTAGCACTGAAGCTTTCTTT. Its protein is CASSLAPDSSTEAFF.

This clone turned up a few times. This sequence joins TRBV18 and TRBJ2-5; D tentatively reads TRBD1 or TRBD2 (5 bases each). The germline V gene encodes CDR1 KGHSH and CDR2 LQKENI. The CDR3 is 14 residues long. Trimming cost V 0 bases and J 7 bases, with 12 bases left between them. The CDR3 sequence: CASSPPGTGLTQYF. DNA for the CDR3: TGTGCCAGCTCACCACCGGGGACGGGGCTGACCCAGTACTTC.

V usage is TRBV5-6 and J usage is TRBJ1-6, with D perhaps TRBD1 (6 bases). Trimming removed 3 bases at V and 0 bases at J, with 13 bases between. Germline V gives CDR1 SGHDT, CDR2 YYEEEE. The CDR3 extends over 17 amino acids. CDR3 sequence (DNA): TGTGCCAGCAGCTCGCGGGACATCAGCTCCTATAATTCACCCCTCCACTTT. Translating it yields CASSSRDISSYNSPLHF.

The chain combines TRBV7-2 with TRBJ1-2, with D unclear. Per the germline V gene, CDR1 is SGHTA and CDR2 is FQGNSA. Trimming took off 2 bases at V and 8 bases at J, with 9 bases between the two ends. CDR3 length equals 12 residues. In nucleotides, the CDR3 is TGTGCCAGCAGCTTACAGATAGGGGGCTACACCTTC. Translating gives CASSLQIGGYTF.

The V call is TRBV19, the J call TRBJ2-7; TRBD1 agrees at 10 bases. V dropped 4 bases and J dropped 6; count of bases not matched to a gene: 3. Germline V CDR1 and CDR2: LNHDA, SQIVND (reference sequence). The length of the CDR3 is 13 residues. The CDR3 sequence is CASSRDRGGEQYF. In nucleotides, the CDR3 is TGTGCCAGTAGTAGGGACAGGGGCGGCGAGCAGTACTTC.

This sequence joins TRBV20-1 and TRBJ1-5; D is uncertain. Trimming pared 4 bases from V and 4 bases from J, leaving 5 bases between. This CDR3 is built from 11 residues. The germline V gene has CDR1 DFQATT and CDR2 SNEGSKA (reference sequence). Written as DNA, the CDR3 is TGCAGTGCTAAGGGTAATCAGCCCCAGCATTTT. Its protein product is CSAKGNQPQHF.

The chain carries TRBV11-2 and TRBJ2-7; D gene uncertain. Germline CDR1 reads SGHAT; CDR2 reads FQNNGV. Trimming left V 6 bases short and J 6 bases short, with 15 bases between. This CDR3 is built from 13 residues. The CDR3 loop reads CASRSEGSIEQYF. CDR3 coding DNA: TGTGCCAGCAGATCGGAAGGCAGCATCGAGCAGTACTTC.

This chain joins TRBV6-1 and TRBJ2-7; TRBD1 aligns across 9 bases. CDR3 length equals 13 residues. After removal of 7 bases from V and 2 bases from J, the junction contained 3 bases not matched to a gene. Germline loops: CDR1 MNHNS, CDR2 SASEGT. DNA for the CDR3: TGTGCCAGCACCCGGGACAGGGCCTACGAGCAGTACTTC. Protein sequence: CASTRDRAYEQYF.

This chain connects TRBV18 to TRBJ2-7; no reliable D call. With 3 bases removed from V and 2 bases from J, the gap between germline ends came to 8 bases. The V gene's germline CDR1 is KGHSH and CDR2 LQKENI. The CDR3 runs 13 residues. The CDR3 region has the DNA TGTGCCAGCTCACCCGGCAGAACCTACGAGCAGTACTTC. Encoded protein: CASSPGRTYEQYF.

J is TRBJ1-1 and V is TRBV2, with 8 bases aligning to TRBD1. The CDR3 spans 16 residues. Germline V gene data show CDR1 as SNHLY and CDR2 as FYNNEI. The trim removed 7 bases at V and 10 bases at J, leaving 20 bases unmatched. CDR3 bases: TGTGCCAGCATCCAGACGAGAGGGCAGGGGGCGCTGGGAGCTTTCTTT. Translated: CASIQTRGQGALGAFF.

This clone was counted a few times. This chain uses TRBV11-2 with TRBJ2-5; a weak D match, TRBD1 (6 bases). V lost 2 bases and J lost 1, with 17 bases in between. This CDR3 region has 17 residues. Germline V gene data show CDR1 as SGHAT and CDR2 as FQNNGV. The CDR3 region has the DNA TGTGCCAGCAGCTTATCCACCCCAAGAGGGGGCCAAGAGACCCAGTACTTC. Its translation: CASSLSTPRGGQETQYF.

The rearrangement uses TRBV5-6 and TRBJ1-6; 7 nucleotides align to TRBD1. V lost 4 bases to trimming and J lost 8 bases; unmatched junction nucleotides: 9. CDR1 and CDR2 from the germline V gene are SGHDT and YYEEEE. The CDR3 loop spans 15 amino acids. For the CDR3, the DNA is TGTGCCAGCAGCGGAACAGGGGTTGTCGATTCACCCCTCCACTTT. Residues: CASSGTGVVDSPLHF.